Sequencing of this TCR beta chain was carried out in a study of shared clonotypes between healthy human individuals. Study overall: CD4 naive cells filled three plates per donor, CD4 memory three, CD8 naive two and CD8 memory one.

Naive CD8 cells lacked CD45RO and underwent positive selection for CCR7, leaving out terminally differentiated effector memory CD45RA+ cells. Those who donated were healthy HIV-negative adults, with no recent acute infections or vaccinations reported. This clone was seen only once. Execution of the assay was at deep level. Assay: immunoSEQ multiplex PCR; the TCRdb copy retains only in-frame clones and omits some. Found here are fewer than 850,000 clones, 96% of them singletons; the top ten hold about 0.21%. What was sequenced was naive CD8+ T cells sorted from blood. The source of this sequence is a man aged 25-40 years in good health.

The CDR3 DNA follows: TGCGCCAGCAGCTTGGACTATGAGCAGTTCTTC. It yields the protein CASSLDYEQFF. V gene TRBV5-1 combines with J gene TRBJ2-1, with unresolved D. V was pared by 0 bases and J by 8 bases, with 3 bases between. The CDR3 loop spans 11 amino acids. CDR1 and CDR2 from the germline V gene are SGHRS and YFSETQ.